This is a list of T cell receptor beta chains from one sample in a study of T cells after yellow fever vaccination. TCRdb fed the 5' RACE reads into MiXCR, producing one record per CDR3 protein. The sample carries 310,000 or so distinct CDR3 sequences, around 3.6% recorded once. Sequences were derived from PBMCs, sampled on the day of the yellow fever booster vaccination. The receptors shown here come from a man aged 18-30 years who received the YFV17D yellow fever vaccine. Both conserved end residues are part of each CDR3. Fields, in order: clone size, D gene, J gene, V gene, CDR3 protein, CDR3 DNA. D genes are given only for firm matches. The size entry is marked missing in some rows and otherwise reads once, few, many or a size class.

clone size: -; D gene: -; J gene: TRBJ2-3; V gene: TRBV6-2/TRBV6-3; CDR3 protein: CASSYLTDTQYF; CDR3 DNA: TGTGCCAGCAGTTACCTCACAGATACGCAGTATTTT
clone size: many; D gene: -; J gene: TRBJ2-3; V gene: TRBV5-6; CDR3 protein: CASSLYLTGTDTQYF; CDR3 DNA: TGTGCCAGCAGCTTGTATTTGACCGGCACAGATACGCAGTATTTT
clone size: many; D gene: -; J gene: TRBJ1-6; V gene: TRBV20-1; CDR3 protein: CSARPRAISSYNSPLHF; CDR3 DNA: TGCAGTGCAAGGCCCAGGGCCATCAGCTCCTATAATTCACCCCTCCACTTT
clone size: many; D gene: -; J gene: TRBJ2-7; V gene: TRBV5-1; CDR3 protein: CASSLRDGLSDEQYF; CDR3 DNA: TGCGCCAGCAGCCTACGGGACGGTTTGTCCGACGAGCAGTACTTC
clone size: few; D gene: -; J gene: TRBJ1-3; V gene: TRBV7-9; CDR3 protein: CASSETERNTIYF; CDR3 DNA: TGTGCCAGCAGCGAGACAGAACGAAACACCATATATTTT
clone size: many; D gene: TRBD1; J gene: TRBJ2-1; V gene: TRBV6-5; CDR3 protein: CASSPLRTGTGYNEQFF; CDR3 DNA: TGTGCCAGCAGTCCACTACGGACCGGGACAGGGTATAATGAGCAGTTCTTC
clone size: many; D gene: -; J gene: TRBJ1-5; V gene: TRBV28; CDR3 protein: CASSFSQGLGQPQHF; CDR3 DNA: TGTGCCAGCAGTTTTTCCCAGGGCTTGGGGCAGCCCCAGCATTTT
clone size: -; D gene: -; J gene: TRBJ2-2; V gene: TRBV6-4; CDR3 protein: CASSDWDTKKAGELFF; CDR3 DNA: TGTGCCAGCAGTGACTGGGACACCAAAAAGGCCGGGGAGCTGTTTTTT
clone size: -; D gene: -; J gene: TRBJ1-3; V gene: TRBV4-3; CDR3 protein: CASSLSPGRTGNTIYF; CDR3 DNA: TGCGCCAGCAGCCTCTCACCGGGACGGACAGGAAACACCATATATTTT
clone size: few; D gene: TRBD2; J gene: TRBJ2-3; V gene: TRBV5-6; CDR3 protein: CASSPVGGATDTQYF; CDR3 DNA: TGTGCCAGCAGTCCTGTCGGGGGGGCAACAGATACGCAGTATTTT
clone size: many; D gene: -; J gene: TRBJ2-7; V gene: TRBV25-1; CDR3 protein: CASSPSGGATYEQYF; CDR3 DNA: TGTGCCAGCAGTCCAAGTGGAGGGGCAACCTACGAGCAGTACTTC
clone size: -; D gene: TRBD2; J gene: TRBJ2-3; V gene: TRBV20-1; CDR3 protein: CSARSAGSTDTQYF; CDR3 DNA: TGCAGTGCTAGATCAGCGGGGAGCACAGATACGCAGTATTTT
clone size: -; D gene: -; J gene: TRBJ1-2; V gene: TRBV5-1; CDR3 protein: CASSLALDTNYGYTF; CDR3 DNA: TGCGCCAGCAGCTTGGCCTTAGACACGAACTATGGCTACACCTTC
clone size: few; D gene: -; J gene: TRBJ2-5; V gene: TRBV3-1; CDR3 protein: CASSQEPWGTQYF; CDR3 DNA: TGTGCCAGCAGCCAAGAACCTTGGGGGACCCAGTACTTC
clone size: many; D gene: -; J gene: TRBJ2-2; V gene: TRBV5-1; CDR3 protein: CASTGPPNTGELFF; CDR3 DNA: TGCGCCAGCACAGGTCCCCCGAACACCGGGGAGCTGTTTTTT
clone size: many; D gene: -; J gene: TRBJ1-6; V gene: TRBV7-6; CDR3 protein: CASSLGAEYTYNSPLHF; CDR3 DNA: TGTGCCAGCAGCCTTGGGGCGGAATACACCTATAATTCACCCCTCCACTTT
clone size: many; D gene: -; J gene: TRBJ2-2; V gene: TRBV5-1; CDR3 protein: CASSLAQGRAGELFF; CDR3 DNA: TGCGCCAGCAGCTTGGCCCAGGGCCGGGCCGGGGAGCTGTTTTTT
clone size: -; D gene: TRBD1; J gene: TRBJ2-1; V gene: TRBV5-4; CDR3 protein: CASSSALDRDNEQFF; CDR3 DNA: TGTGCCAGCAGCTCGGCCCTTGACAGGGACAATGAGCAGTTCTTC
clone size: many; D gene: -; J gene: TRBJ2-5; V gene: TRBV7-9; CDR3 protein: CASSYLSGETQYF; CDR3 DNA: TGTGCCAGCAGCTACTTAAGTGGAGAGACCCAGTACTTC
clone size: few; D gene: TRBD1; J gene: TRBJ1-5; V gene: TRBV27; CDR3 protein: CASRKGGQSNQPQHF; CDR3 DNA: TGTGCCAGCAGAAAGGGGGGACAGAGCAATCAGCCCCAGCATTTT